Listed here are 15 T cell receptor beta chains from one sample, sequenced in a study of breast tumors, draining lymph nodes, adjacent tissues. Breast cancer patients provided tissue from their axillary draining lymph nodes. TCRdb used MiXCR to reprocess the multiplex PCR reads, holding one entry per CDR3 protein. The data contain 200,000 to 250,000 distinct CDR3 sequences, about 30% of them singletons. Sequenced material: axillary lymph node tissue. The receptors originated from a female donor with breast cancer. Some clones in this sample may be carry-over from other donors' samples.

This clonotype turned up a few times. The gene calls are TRBV5-6 and TRBJ2-3, with D hard to call. Germline V gives CDR1 SGHDT, CDR2 YYEEEE. V was cut by 1 base and J by 1 base, with 16 bases left in between. The CDR3 covers 17 residues. The CDR3 bases are TGTGCCAGCAGCTTGAAGGTACCGCGCCATCGCACAGATACGCAGTATTTT. Its translation: CASSLKVPRHRTDTQYF.

This clonotype was picked up many times. The chain has TRBV20-1 and TRBJ2-5; 14 positions agree with TRBD2. Trimming took 6 bases from V and 4 from J; bases not matched to a gene: 7. This CDR3 has 15 residues. Germline-derived CDR1 and CDR2 are DFQATT and SNEGSKA (reference sequence). The CDR3 loop reads CSAPGLAGVLETQYF. The CDR3 DNA follows: TGCAGTGCCCCGGGACTAGCGGGAGTACTAGAGACCCAGTACTTC.

The V gene is TRBV20-1, the J gene TRBJ1-3; 9 bases are shared with TRBD1. In germline, CDR1 is DFQATT, CDR2 SNEGSKA (reference sequence). This CDR3 is built from 20 residues. With V trimmed by 6 bases and J by 1 base, 22 bases remained unmatched. CDR3 in amino acids: CSASSPIPGQGMASGNTIYF. DNA for the CDR3: TGCAGTGCCAGCTCCCCCATCCCGGGACAGGGTATGGCGTCTGGAAACACCATATATTTT.

This clonotype was counted ten times or more. J is TRBJ1-6 and V is TRBV4-2; no firm D call. The germline CDR1 and CDR2 sequences are LGHNA and YNFKEQ. The V end lost 1 base, the J end lost 6 bases, and 10 bases lay between the germline ends. This CDR3 is 15 amino acids long. The CDR3 DNA is TGTGCCAGCAGCCAAGGCCCAGGAGCTAATTCACCCCTCCACTTT. Translated, it gives CASSQGPGANSPLHF.

There are many counts of this clonotype. This chain links TRBV5-6 with TRBJ2-7; TRBD2 agrees at 8 bases. Losses at the gene ends were 0 bases for V and 5 bases for J; bases not matched to a gene: 7. This CDR3 is 15 amino acids long. CDR1 and CDR2 (germline): SGHDT, YYEEEE. The CDR3 loop is CASSLDLTSVDEQYF. CDR3 DNA sequence: TGTGCCAGCAGCTTGGACCTGACTAGCGTGGACGAGCAGTACTTC.

This clonotype was detected many times. This chain's CDR3 is CASSLLTGYEQYF. CDR3 in DNA: TGTGCCAGCAGCTTACTGACGGGCTACGAGCAGTACTTC. This chain links TRBV7-6 with TRBJ2-7; D unresolved. Trimming removed 2 bases from V and 3 bases from J, with 8 bases in between. CDR3 size: 13 residues. The V gene's germline CDR1 is SGHVS and CDR2 FNYEAQ. Filled out from reference TRBV7-6 and TRBJ2-7, the complete variable domain reads GAGVSQSPRYKVTKRGQDVALRCDPISGHVSLYWYRQALGQGPEFLTYFNYEAQQDKSGLPNDRFSAERPEGSISTLTIQRTEQRDSAMYRCASSLLTGYEQYFGPGTRLTVT.

Of note for this clonotype: The limits of the CDR3 on the DNA are not certain, so only TCRdb's listed CDR3 is given. The chain is built from TRBV2 and TRBJ2-2; whether TRBD1, the table's D call, matches the DNA was not checked. Germline V gene lookup returns CDR1 SNHLY and CDR2 FYNNEI. A total of 22 residues make up the CDR3, ends included. The CDR3 loop is CASSAGEQFFGPGTRLTGELFF.

This clonotype was counted many times. V usage is TRBV7-6 and J usage is TRBJ1-2; possibly TRBD1 for D (6 bases). The V end lost 5 bases, the J end lost 7 bases, and 14 bases lay between the germline ends. This CDR3 is built from 13 residues. Germline V lookup: CDR1 SGHVS, CDR2 FNYEAQ. Here the CDR3 reads CASSARGMGGYTF. CDR3 in DNA: TGTGCCAGCAGCGCCAGGGGCATGGGTGGCTACACCTTC. The whole variable domain, remainder taken from reference TRBV7-6 and TRBJ1-2, is GAGVSQSPRYKVTKRGQDVALRCDPISGHVSLYWYRQALGQGPEFLTYFNYEAQQDKSGLPNDRFSAERPEGSISTLTIQRTEQRDSAMYRCASSARGMGGYTFGSGTRLTVV.

Ten or more counts support this clonotype. The chain joins TRBV5-5 to TRBJ1-4; D is perhaps TRBD1 (6 bases). The V end was cut by 4 bases, the J end by 0 bases, with 10 bases between. The V gene's germline CDR1 is SGHKS and CDR2 YYEKEE (reference sequence). The CDR3 is made up of 15 amino acids. As DNA, the CDR3 is TGTGCCAGCAGCCCCCGGACAGCAACTAATGAAAAACTGTTTTTT. Translating it yields CASSPRTATNEKLFF.

This clonotype was detected ten times or more. At one boundary the junction diverges from the germline segment, which might be a read error. This chain connects TRBV20-1 to TRBJ1-2; 10 nucleotides line up with TRBD1. Germline assignment: CDR1 DFQATT and CDR2 SNEGSKA (reference sequence). This CDR3 contains 12 residues. The CDR3: CSARDRGAGSTF. In DNA, the CDR3 is TGCAGTGCTAGGGACAGGGGGGCTGGCTCCACCTTC.

This clonotype came up many times. This chain uses TRBV6-5 with TRBJ2-7; TRBD1 aligns across 7 bases. CDR1 and CDR2 (germline): MNHEY, SVGAGI. Germline trimming cut 0 bases from V and 6 bases from J; bases unmatched to any gene: 5. CDR3 length: 14 amino acids. CDR3 DNA sequence: TGTGCCAGCAGTTACTCGAGGGGGCTCGGCGAGCAGTACTTC. This translates into CASSYSRGLGEQYF.

This clonotype showed up just a few times. This CDR3 reads CASRQVGVVNIQYF. The CDR3 DNA is TGTGCCAGCAGGCAAGTCGGAGTCGTGAACATTCAGTACTTC. This chain links TRBV6-1 with TRBJ2-4; D call uncertain. CDR1 is MNHNS, CDR2 SASEGT, per germline. Trimming took off 6 bases at V and 7 bases at J, with 16 bases between the two ends. There are 14 residues in the CDR3.

This clonotype has a handful of counts. Possible read error: a much larger clone is one base away. The V call is TRBV7-6, the J call TRBJ2-2; D possibly corresponds to TRBD2 (6 bases). The CDR3 is 17 residues long. V lost 4 bases, J lost 4 bases, and 19 bases lay in between. From germline, CDR1 is SGHVS and CDR2 FNYEAQ. CDR3 DNA sequence: TGTGCCAGCAGCTCCCTCGCGGCTAGCGAGAGCACCGGGGAGCTGTTTTTT. Translating it yields CASSSLAASESTGELFF.

The J gene is TRBJ1-2, the V gene TRBV30, with TRBD1 identical over 9 bases. The J call may be faulty, since TRBJ2-7 better matches the DNA end. This CDR3 has 12 amino acids. CDR1 and CDR2 from the germline V gene are GTSNPN and SVGIG (reference sequence). In DNA form, the CDR3 reads TGTGCCTGGAGTGTTCTGGGACAGGGGCAGTACTTC. Protein: CAWSVLGQGQYF.

The table lists this clonotype with many counts. This chain connects TRBV9 to TRBJ2-1; tentatively, D is TRBD1 or TRBD2 (6 bases each). The CDR3 is 17 amino acids. The germline V and J ends were trimmed by 4 bases and 0 bases, with 17 bases remaining between them. Germline V lookup: CDR1 SGDLS, CDR2 YYNGEE. The CDR3 DNA reads as TGTGCCAGCAGCCCCTGGAAGGGGGGTAGCTCCTACAATGAGCAGTTCTTC. Amino acid sequence: CASSPWKGGSSYNEQFF.